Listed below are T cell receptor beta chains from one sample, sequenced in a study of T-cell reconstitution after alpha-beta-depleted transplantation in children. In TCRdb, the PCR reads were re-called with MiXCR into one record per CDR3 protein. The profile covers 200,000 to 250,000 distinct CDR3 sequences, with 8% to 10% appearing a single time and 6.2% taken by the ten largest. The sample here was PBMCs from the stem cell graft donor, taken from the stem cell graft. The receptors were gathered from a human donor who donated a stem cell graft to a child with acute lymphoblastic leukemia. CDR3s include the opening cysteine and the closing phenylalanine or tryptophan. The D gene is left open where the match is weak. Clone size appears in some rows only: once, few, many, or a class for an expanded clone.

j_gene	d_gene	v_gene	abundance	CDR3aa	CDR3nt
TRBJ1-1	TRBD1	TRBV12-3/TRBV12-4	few	CASSPDRGYSEAFF	TGTGCCAGCAGCCCTGACAGGGGGTATAGTGAAGCTTTCTTT
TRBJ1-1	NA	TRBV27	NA	CASSTAGDSTEAFF	TGTGCCAGCAGTACCGCAGGGGATAGCACTGAAGCTTTCTTT
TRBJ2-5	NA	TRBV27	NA	CASSSCFKCDQQTQYF	TGTGCCAGCAGTTCCTGCTTTAAGTGCGATCAACAGACCCAGTACTTC
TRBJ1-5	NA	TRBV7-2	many	CASSLVWSQPQHF	TGTGCCAGCAGCTTAGTATGGAGTCAGCCCCAGCATTTT
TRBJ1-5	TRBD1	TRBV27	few	CASRIQGADNQPQHF	TGTGCCAGCAGGATACAGGGGGCTGACAATCAGCCCCAGCATTTT
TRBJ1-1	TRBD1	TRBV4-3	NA	CASSQDRKNTGGTEAFF	TGCGCCAGCAGCCAAGATCGGAAGAACACAGGGGGCACTGAAGCTTTCTTT
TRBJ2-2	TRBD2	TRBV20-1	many	CSARGRGSTGELFF	TGCAGTGCTAGAGGGCGCGGGAGCACCGGGGAGCTGTTTTTT
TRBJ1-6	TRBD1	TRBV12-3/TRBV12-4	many	CASKGQGSRNSPLHF	TGTGCCAGTAAAGGACAGGGGAGCCGTAATTCACCCCTCCACTTT
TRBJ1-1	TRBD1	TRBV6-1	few	CASSRSGGLNTEAFF	TGTGCCAGCAGCCGATCAGGGGGCCTAAACACTGAAGCTTTCTTT
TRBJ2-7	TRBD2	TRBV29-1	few	CSVDPGGTRLEQYF	TGCAGCGTTGACCCGGGGGGGACTAGGCTCGAGCAGTACTTC
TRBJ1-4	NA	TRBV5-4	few	CASSSTGIGWEKLFF	TGTGCCAGCAGCTCAACCGGGATTGGCTGGGAAAAACTGTTTTTT
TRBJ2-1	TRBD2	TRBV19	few	CASSITSGGASLKEQFF	TGTGCCAGTAGTATTACTAGCGGGGGGGCCAGTCTCAAGGAGCAGTTCTTC
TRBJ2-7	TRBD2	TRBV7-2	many	CASSFLAGPYEQYF	TGTGCCAGCAGCTTCCTAGCGGGCCCCTACGAGCAGTACTTC
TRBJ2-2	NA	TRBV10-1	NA	CASSPGPAGELFF	TGCGCCAGCAGTCCTGGACCCGCCGGGGAGCTGTTTTTT
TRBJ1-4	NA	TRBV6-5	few	CASSYSANSINEKLFF	TGTGCCAGCAGTTACTCGGCCAACTCGATTAATGAAAAACTGTTTTTT
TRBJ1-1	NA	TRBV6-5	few	CASSWGTLKGTEAFF	TGTGCCAGCAGTTGGGGGACCCTCAAAGGCACTGAAGCTTTCTTT
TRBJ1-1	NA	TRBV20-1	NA	CSATGGPTEAFF	TGCAGTGCCACGGGGGGGCCCACTGAAGCTTTCTTT
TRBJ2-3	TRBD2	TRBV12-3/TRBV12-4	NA	CASSPLSDGGIITDTQYF	TGTGCCAGCAGCCCCCTTAGCGACGGGGGGATAATCACAGATACGCAGTATTTT
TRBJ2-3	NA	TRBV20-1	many	CSARGQPGPLGTQYF	TGCAGTGCTAGAGGGCAGCCCGGCCCCTTAGGTACGCAGTATTTT
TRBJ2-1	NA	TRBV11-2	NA	CASRNSRSMRRGLSNEQFF	TGTGCCAGCAGAAACTCCCGAAGTATGCGGAGAGGGTTGAGCAATGAGCAGTTCTTC
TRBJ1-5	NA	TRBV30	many	CAWSVPRRASDNQPQHF	TGTGCCTGGAGTGTACCGCGGAGGGCGAGTGACAATCAGCCCCAGCATTTT
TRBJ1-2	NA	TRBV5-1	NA	CASSLGDARGYTF	TGCGCCAGCAGCTTGGGGGATGCGCGTGGCTACACCTTC
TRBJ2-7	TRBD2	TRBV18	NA	CASSEGTSRDVYEQYF	TGTGCCAGCTCAGAAGGGACTAGCCGAGATGTCTACGAGCAGTACTTC
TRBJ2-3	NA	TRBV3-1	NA	CASTGLRTDTQYF	TGTGCCAGCACCGGACTCCGCACAGATACGCAGTATTTT
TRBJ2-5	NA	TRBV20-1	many	CSARTHQETQYF	TGCAGTGCTAGAACGCACCAAGAGACCCAGTACTTC
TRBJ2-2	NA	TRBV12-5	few	CASGLYHWSSVPTGELFF	TGTGCTAGTGGTTTATATCACTGGTCGAGTGTACCCACCGGGGAGCTGTTTTTT
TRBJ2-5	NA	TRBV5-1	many	CASREDQETQYF	TGCGCCAGCAGGGAGGACCAAGAGACCCAGTACTTC
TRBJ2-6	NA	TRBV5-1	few	CASSDTGTGANVLTF	TGCGCCAGCAGCGACACAGGGACTGGGGCCAACGTCCTGACTTTC
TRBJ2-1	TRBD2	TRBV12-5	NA	CASQAAGGQNEQFF	TGTGCTAGCCAGGCGGCGGGGGGGCAGAATGAGCAGTTCTTC
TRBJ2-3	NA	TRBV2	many	CASSEQKFKRSDTQYF	TGTGCCAGCAGTGAACAGAAATTTAAAAGGTCAGATACGCAGTATTTT
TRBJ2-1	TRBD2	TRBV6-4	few	CASSWSGGATEQFF	TGTGCCAGCAGTTGGAGCGGGGGGGCCACTGAGCAGTTCTTC
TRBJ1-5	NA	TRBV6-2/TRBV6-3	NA	CASSYSAASNQPQHF	TGTGCCAGCAGTTACTCCGCAGCTAGCAATCAGCCCCAGCATTTT
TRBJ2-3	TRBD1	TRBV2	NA	CASSRQQGFEDTQYF	TGTGCCAGCAGTAGACAACAGGGGTTTGAAGATACGCAGTATTTT
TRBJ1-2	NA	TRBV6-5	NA	CASSWSGSNYGYTF	TGTGCCAGCAGTTGGTCCGGGAGTAACTATGGCTACACCTTC
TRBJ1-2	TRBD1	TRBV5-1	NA	CASSTQGQGKDGYTF	TGCGCCAGCAGTACCCAGGGACAGGGGAAGGATGGCTACACCTTC
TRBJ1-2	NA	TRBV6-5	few	CASSYGGPGRGYTF	TGTGCCAGCAGTTACGGCGGGCCGGGGCGCGGCTACACCTTC
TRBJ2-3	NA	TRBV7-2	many	CASSRRPNTDTQYF	TGTGCCAGCAGCAGGAGACCAAACACAGATACGCAGTATTTT
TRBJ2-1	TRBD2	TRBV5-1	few	CASSLFSGTYNEQFF	TGCGCCAGCAGCTTGTTTAGCGGGACCTACAATGAGCAGTTCTTC
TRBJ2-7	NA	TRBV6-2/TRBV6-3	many	CASSSTRGYEQYF	TGTGCCAGCAGTTCGACTAGGGGTTACGAGCAGTACTTC
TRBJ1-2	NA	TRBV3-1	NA	CASSHGQRGYGYTF	TGTGCCAGCAGCCATGGACAGAGGGGCTATGGCTACACCTTC
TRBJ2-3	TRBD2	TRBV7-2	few	CASSFPGLAGGPTQYF	TGTGCCAGCAGCTTCCCCGGACTAGCGGGGGGGCCTACGCAGTATTTT
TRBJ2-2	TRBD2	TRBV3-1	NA	CASRAPGLAITGELFF	TGTGCCAGCAGGGCGCCGGGACTAGCCATAACCGGGGAGCTGTTTTTT
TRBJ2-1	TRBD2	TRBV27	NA	CASSFRLAGGRGSYNEQFF	TGTGCCAGCAGTTTTAGACTAGCGGGGGGGCGGGGCTCCTACAATGAGCAGTTCTTC
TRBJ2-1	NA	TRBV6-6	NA	CASTGEQFF	TGTGCCAGCACCGGTGAGCAGTTCTTC
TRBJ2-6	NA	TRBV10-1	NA	CASSPAIGANVLTF	TGCGCCAGCAGCCCCGCAATTGGGGCCAACGTCCTGACTTTC
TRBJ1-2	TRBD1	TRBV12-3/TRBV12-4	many	CASSSGGNYGYTF	TGTGCCAGCAGTTCAGGGGGCAACTATGGCTACACCTTC
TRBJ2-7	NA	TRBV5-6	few	CASSEDWILTYEQYF	TGTGCCAGCAGCGAGGACTGGATCTTGACCTACGAGCAGTACTTC
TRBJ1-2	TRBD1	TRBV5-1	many	CASSVYGQANYGYTF	TGCGCCAGCTCCGTATACGGACAGGCTAACTATGGCTACACCTTC
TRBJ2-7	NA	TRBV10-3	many	CAISGGPGRMYEQYF	TGTGCCATCAGCGGAGGACCGGGGCGCATGTACGAGCAGTACTTC
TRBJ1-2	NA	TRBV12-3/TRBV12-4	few	CATRQVYGYTF	TGTGCCACCAGACAAGTCTATGGCTACACCTTC
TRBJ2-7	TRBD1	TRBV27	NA	CASSSPGQGPHEQYF	TGTGCCAGCAGTTCTCCGGGACAGGGACCCCACGAGCAGTACTTC